Listed below are T cell receptor beta chains from one sample, sequenced in a study of glioma-infiltrating T cells after dendritic cell vaccination. The assay was immunoSEQ multiplex PCR, and TCRdb's table has in-frame clones only and misses some. The sample gives around 73,000 clones, roughly 80% of which show up once; around 2.3% is in the top ten. Sample: blood, taken before dendritic cell vaccination. These receptors were collected from a human donor with glioblastoma. The CDR3 runs from the conserved cysteine through the conserved F or W. Each record gives: V gene, J gene, D gene, clone size, CDR3 protein, CDR3 DNA. A D gene is named only where the DNA matches it firmly. Size is stated for part of the rows, as once, few or many counts, or as a class when the clone is expanded.

>TRBV2|TRBJ1-5|.|once
CASSAGISNQPQHF
TGTGCCAGCTCGGCGGGGATTAGCAATCAGCCCCAGCATTTT
>TRBV19|TRBJ2-5|TRBD1|.
CASSMAAQGVRETQYF
TGTGCCAGTAGTATGGCGGCACAGGGGGTTCGGGAGACCCAGTACTTC
>TRBV11-3|TRBJ2-7|TRBD2|.
CASSSRTSGGEQYF
TGTGCCAGCAGCTCCCGGACTAGCGGAGGCGAGCAGTACTTC
>TRBV6-5|TRBJ1-3|.|.
CASSGYGVTGNTIYF
TGTGCCAGCAGTGGTTACGGGGTTACGGGAAACACCATATATTTT
>TRBV9|TRBJ2-2|.|once
CASSRGGSTGELFF
TGTGCCAGCAGTAGGGGGGGTTCCACCGGGGAGCTGTTTTTT
>TRBV19|TRBJ2-1|.|.
CASSSGGNSYNEQFF
TGTGCCAGTAGTTCGGGCGGGAACTCCTACAATGAGCAGTTCTTC
>TRBV2|TRBJ1-2|.|.
CASSEGNYGYTF
TGTGCCAGCTCCGAGGGTAACTATGGCTACACCTTC
>TRBV7-2|TRBJ2-2|TRBD1|once
CASSHGTANTGELFF
TGTGCCAGCAGCCACGGGACAGCGAACACCGGGGAGCTGTTTTTT
>TRBV5-6|TRBJ2-1|.|few
CASGGAGSRHEQFF
TGTGCCAGCGGAGGAGCGGGTTCGCGGCATGAGCAGTTCTTC
>TRBV18|TRBJ1-1|.|.
CASSPQSGEAFF
TGTGCCAGCTCACCACAGTCAGGGGAAGCTTTCTTT
>TRBV19|TRBJ1-5|TRBD1|.
CASSIDRDRVNQPQHF
TGTGCCAGTAGTATAGATCGGGACAGGGTTAATCAGCCCCAGCATTTT
>TRBV7-9|TRBJ2-7|TRBD1|.
CASSLQGASYEQYF
TGTGCCAGCAGCCTACAGGGGGCTAGCTACGAGCAGTACTTC
>TRBV14|TRBJ1-6|TRBD1|.
CASSQTGQSSYNSPLHF
TGTGCCAGCAGCCAGACAGGGCAGAGCTCCTATAATTCACCCCTCCACTTT
>TRBV7-9|TRBJ1-4|.|few
CASSPLLDEKLFF
TGTGCCAGCAGCCCCCTATTGGATGAAAAACTGTTTTTT
>TRBV7-3|TRBJ2-6|.|once
CASSLDGKGANVLTF
TGTGCCAGCAGCTTGGACGGGAAGGGGGCCAACGTCCTGACTTTC
>TRBV27|TRBJ1-1|.|once
CASSFGGAVTEAFF
TGTGCCAGCAGTTTTGGGGGGGCGGTGACTGAAGCTTTCTTT
>TRBV6-1|TRBJ2-6|.|few
CASRNEFSGANVLTF
TGTGCCAGCAGAAACGAGTTCTCTGGGGCCAACGTCCTGACTTTC
>TRBV7-9|TRBJ1-1|.|.
CASSKTGPNTEAFF
TGTGCCAGCAGCAAAACAGGACCTAACACTGAAGCTTTCTTT
>TRBV7-2|TRBJ1-3|.|.
CASSLLRSGNTIYF
TGTGCCAGCAGCTTACTGAGGTCTGGAAACACCATATATTTT
>TRBV2|TRBJ2-2|.|.
CASSAGEWDTGELFF
TGTGCCAGCAGTGCAGGGGAGTGGGACACCGGGGAGCTGTTTTTT
>TRBV2|TRBJ2-7|TRBD1|.
CAGFGRGLYEQYF
TGTGCCGGCTTCGGAAGGGGGCTTTACGAGCAGTACTTC
>TRBV5-1|TRBJ2-7|.|.
CASSLNAQGYEQYF
TGCGCCAGCAGCTTGAACGCCCAGGGATACGAGCAGTACTTC
>TRBV2|TRBJ2-2|TRBD2|.
CASSEMLAGSGELFF
TGTGCCAGCAGTGAAATGCTAGCGGGATCCGGGGAGCTGTTTTTT
>TRBV27|TRBJ1-2|.|.
CASSSEREARRSNYGYTF
TGTGCCAGCAGTTCGGAGAGGGAAGCCAGGCGCTCTAACTATGGCTACACCTTC
>TRBV19|TRBJ1-5|.|.
CASSMDRNQPQHF
TGTGCCAGTAGTATGGACAGAAATCAGCCCCAGCATTTT
>TRBV15|TRBJ2-5|TRBD2|.
CATRSFFGGEGTQYF
TGTGCCACCAGGAGCTTCTTCGGGGGGGAGGGGACCCAGTACTTC
>TRBV4-1|TRBJ1-2|.|.
CASSQGMGQVYGYTF
TGCGCCAGCAGCCAAGGGATGGGGCAGGTCTATGGCTACACCTTC
>TRBV6-5|TRBJ1-5|.|.
CASSRVKEQPQHF
TGTGCCAGCAGTCGGGTAAAGGAGCAGCCCCAGCATTTT
>TRBV19|TRBJ1-1|.|.
CASSIVQVNTEAFF
TGTGCCAGTAGTATTGTGCAGGTGAACACTGAAGCTTTCTTT
>TRBV6-5|TRBJ2-1|.|.
CASSLAGRSVSNEQFF
TGTGCCAGCAGTTTGGCAGGGAGGTCCGTCAGCAATGAGCAGTTCTTC
>TRBV7-9|TRBJ2-7|TRBD1|few
CASSTKTGDGGPYEQYF
TGTGCCAGCAGCACCAAGACAGGGGATGGTGGGCCCTACGAGCAGTACTTC
>TRBV5-1|TRBJ2-1|TRBD2|.
CASSFGTASGGGEQFF
TGCGCCAGCAGCTTCGGTACGGCTAGCGGGGGCGGTGAGCAGTTCTTC
>TRBV2|TRBJ2-3|TRBD2|.
CASSELLTSGGTDTQYF
TGTGCCAGCAGCGAACTACTGACTAGCGGGGGCACAGATACGCAGTATTTT
>TRBV5-1|TRBJ2-1|TRBD2|few
CASSLGTSGVEQFF
TGCGCCAGCAGCCTGGGCACTAGCGGGGTCGAGCAGTTCTTC
>TRBV6-1|TRBJ1-3|TRBD1|.
CASSVLPPGQSSGNTIYF
TGTGCCAGCAGTGTTCTTCCTCCGGGACAGAGCTCTGGAAACACCATATATTTT
>TRBV5-1|TRBJ2-5|TRBD2|.
CASSLGTSGAYQETQYF
TGCGCCAGCAGCTTGGGGACTAGCGGGGCCTATCAAGAGACCCAGTACTTC
>TRBV12-5|TRBJ1-5|.|.
CASGSQRTDLGGQPQHF
TGTGCTAGTGGTTCCCAAAGGACAGACCTAGGCGGGCAGCCCCAGCATTTT
>TRBV5-6|TRBJ2-1|TRBD1|.
CASIRGGTGVENEQFF
TGTGCCAGCATCCGGGGGGGGACAGGGGTAGAGAATGAGCAGTTCTTC
>TRBV6-5|TRBJ1-2|TRBD1|.
CASSGQGGYGYTF
TGTGCCAGCAGTGGACAGGGGGGCTATGGCTACACCTTC
>TRBV2|TRBJ1-4|.|once
CASSEAGNEKLFF
TGTGCCAGCAGTGAAGCTGGCAATGAAAAACTGTTTTTT
>TRBV4-1|TRBJ2-3|TRBD2|few
CASSQQAGGRTDTQYF
TGCGCCAGCAGCCAACAAGCGGGGGGCCGCACAGATACGCAGTATTTT
>TRBV6-1|TRBJ2-3|TRBD2|.
CASSEQRGGTDTQYF
TGTGCCAGCAGTGAGCAGCGGGGGGGCACAGATACGCAGTATTTT
>TRBV9|TRBJ2-3|.|.
CASSVAGGRSNTQYF
TGTGCCAGCAGCGTAGCCGGTGGGAGGTCGAATACGCAGTATTTT
>TRBV6-7|TRBJ1-5|.|.
CASKAGVPLDSNQPQHF
TGTGCCAGCAAGGCCGGGGTTCCCCTTGATAGCAATCAGCCCCAGCATTTT
>TRBV6-1|TRBJ1-6|TRBD1|.
CASRDRDNSPLHF
TGTGCCAGCAGAGACAGGGATAATTCACCCCTCCACTTT